This T cell receptor (beta chain) was sequenced during a study of blood T cell repertoires in COVID-19. Whole-study context: COVID-19 samples, acute and convalescent, were from the United States, Italy and Spain. The cDNA or gDNA used as material had been derived from T cells, B-cell-depleted T cells, or PBMCs.

Participant reports of clinical history set cohort assignment. V dropped 3 bases and J dropped 0; count of bases not matched to a gene: 9. Germline lookup yields CDR1 LNHNV and CDR2 YYDKDF (reference sequence). The length of the CDR3 is 17 residues. Original data processing: Amplification of reference gene primers was used by the study to estimate nucleated cell counts. TCRdb's table, derived via immunoSEQ multiplex PCR, lists solely in-frame clones and lacks some. Clone size and V and J calls were adopted from that table, with D and trimming inferred from the DNA. The data show 310,000 or so clones, about 90% seen once.

The sequenced sample was PBMCs or T cells enriched from blood (not recorded which). The origin of this receptor is a woman aged 18-35 years with acute COVID-19. V gene TRBV15 combines with J gene TRBJ2-7; 9 bases agree with TRBD1. CDR3 sequence reads: CATSRGKGTGSSYEQYF. CDR3 coding DNA: TGTGCCACCAGCAGGGGAAAAGGGACAGGGAGCTCCTACGAGCAGTACTTC.